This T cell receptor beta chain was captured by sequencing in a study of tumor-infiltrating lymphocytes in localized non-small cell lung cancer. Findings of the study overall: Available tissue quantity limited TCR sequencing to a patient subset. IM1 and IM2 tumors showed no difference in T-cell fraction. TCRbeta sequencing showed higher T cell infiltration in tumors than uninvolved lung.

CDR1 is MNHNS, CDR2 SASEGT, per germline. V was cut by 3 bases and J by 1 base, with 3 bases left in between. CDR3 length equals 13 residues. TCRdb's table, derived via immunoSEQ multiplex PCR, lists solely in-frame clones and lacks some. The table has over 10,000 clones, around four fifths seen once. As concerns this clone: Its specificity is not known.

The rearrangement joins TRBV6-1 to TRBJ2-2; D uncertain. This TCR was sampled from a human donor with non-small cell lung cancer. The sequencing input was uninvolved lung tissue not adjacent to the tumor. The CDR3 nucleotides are TGTGCCAGCAGTGAGTGGAACACCGGGGAGCTGTTTTTT. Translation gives CASSEWNTGELFF.